The clone carrying this T cell receptor beta chain qualifies as medium-sized. What it recognizes is unknown. Once obtained from cultured CD4+ T cells, the DNA was sequenced using the Oncomine TCR Beta short-read assay. DNA came from CD4+ T cells after culture. TCRdb used MiXCR to reprocess the PCR reads, holding one entry per CDR3 protein. This sample has fewer than 10,000 distinct CDR3 sequences, with 30% to 45% found just once. The sample is drawn from a study of vaccination and CD4 T cells after COVID-19. The overall study: Six males and four females, two Hispanic, made up the convalescents.

Treatment meaning: approximately 9-day PBMC culture with coronavirus spike peptide pools or control peptides (ViraFEST assay). CD4+ T-cell collection from the unexposed donor predated the COVID-19 pandemic (2011-2018). With 5 bases removed from V and 8 bases from J, the gap between germline ends came to 10 bases. CDR1 is SEHNR and CDR2 is FQNEAQ in the germline V gene (reference sequence). The CDR3 has 13 amino acids. This chain uses TRBV7-9 with TRBJ1-6; unclear D gene. This TCR derives from a human donor in good health. The specimen sequenced was CD4+ T cells from blood, cultured in vitro. This chain's CDR3 is CASSLTTDSPLHF. The CDR3 DNA reads as TGTGCCAGCAGCCTCACAACGGATTCACCCCTCCACTTT.